This T cell receptor beta chain comes out of a study of T-cell reconstitution after alpha-beta-depleted transplantation in children (dated by TCRdb to about 2016). About the study as a whole: The study quantitatively tracked T-cell immune reconstitution after TCRalphabeta/CD19-depleted allogeneic hematopoietic cell transplantation in children using TCR repertoire profiling. The investigation overall reported the following: The apparently early alphabetaT-cell count recovery about two months after transplant was reportedly dependent on only several hundred rapidly expanded clones derived from non-depleted graft cells. In some patients, the high TCRbeta diversity seen at day 60 was put down to recipient T cells and intrathymic progenitors that had survived conditioning. The frequencies of hyperexpanded clones fell over the following months, and after one year, T-cell counts and TCRbeta diversity were mostly attributed to newly produced T cells.

This clonotype has a count of ten or more. Its antigen is unknown. Per-base qualities were not stored, and no clone one base away is much larger. This specimen's treatment or condition label, interpreted: allogeneic hematopoietic cell transplantation with graft depleted of TCRalphabeta T cells and CD19 B cells. Transplant recipients were children who received TCRalphabeta/CD19-depleted allogeneic hematopoietic cell grafts. The library was prepared using PCR. Reads for this sample came from an Illumina HiSeq 2500. TCR libraries were prepared with molecular barcoding, using unique molecular identifiers to normalize TCRbeta repertoire quantification. TCRdb's own reprocessing of the public reads used fastp at Q25 and MiXCR and kept productive beta chains. Merged by CDR3 protein, the rows form single entries marked with the most common genes and DNA. Across this sample there are 25,000 to 30,000 distinct CDR3 sequences, with under 8% seen only once. The top ten clonotypes cover roughly 7% of the sample.

Cut back by 3 bases and 0 bases, the V and J ends lie 15 bases apart. As encoded in the germline V gene (reference sequence), CDR1 is DFQATT while CDR2 is SNEGSKA. The CDR3 has 17 amino acids, counting the end cysteine and phenylalanine. Only CDR3 DNA is held: 51 bases, read in frame from base 1. This chain is built from TRBV20-1 and TRBJ2-6; the D gene is unclear. Sequencing was performed on PBMCs, mostly from graft donor cells, taken 180 days after TCRalphabeta/CD19-depleted stem cell transplant. The clonotype was recovered from a male patient aged 10 to 17 who had a stem cell transplant for acute myeloid leukemia, so the T cells may come from the graft donor. The CDR3 protein sequence reads: CSASPPGRSSGANVLTF. The nucleotide sequence reads TGCAGTGCTAGTCCTCCGGGCCGCAGCTCTGGGGCCAACGTCCTGACTTTC.